Shown below are 20 T cell receptor beta chains from a single sample sequenced in a study of beta chain features in type 1 diabetes. Of the isolated RNA, all was reverse transcribed, and so the sequenced material was expressed TCRB transcripts. Sequenced by immunoSEQ multiplex PCR; TCRdb stores in-frame clones only, minus some. Altogether under 850,000 clones are present, roughly an eighth being singletons, with the ten largest covering less than 0.025%. For these receptors, no antigen is known. Study-level findings and limits: The study found moderately but significantly shorter TCRB CDR3s in all four CD4+ subsets of Type 1 diabetes patients.

The sequenced sample consisted of naive CD4+ T cells from blood. The receptors derive from a man younger than 35 with type 1 diabetes.

The table lists this clone with a few counts. The V gene is TRBV28, the J gene TRBJ2-7, with TRBD1 matching 10 bases. Germline loops: CDR1 MDHEN, CDR2 SYDVKM. This CDR3 has 14 residues. The J segment lost 2 bases and the V segment lost 8 bases, leaving 6 bases of the junction unmatched. The CDR3 nucleotides read TGTGCCAGCGTACGGGACAGGGGTGCCTACGAGCAGTACTTC. This encodes CASVRDRGAYEQYF. The entire variable domain, with the rest obtained from reference TRBV28 and TRBJ2-7, is as follows: DVKVTQSSRYLVKRTGEKVFLECVQDMDHENMFWYRQDPGLGLRLIYFSYDVKMKEKGDIPEGYSVSREKKERFSLILESASTNQTSMYLCASVRDRGAYEQYFGPGTRLTVT.

On this clone itself: Other DNA sequences in this specimen translate into the identical CDR3. This chain uses TRBV9 with TRBJ2-1, with 14 bases aligning to TRBD2. The junction had 3 bases not matched to a gene; V was cut back by 3 bases and J by 7 bases. Germline assignment: CDR1 SGDLS and CDR2 YYNGEE. This CDR3 is built from 15 residues. The CDR3 loop reads CASSAGTSGGNEQFF. The DNA for the CDR3 is TGTGCCAGCAGCGCCGGGACTAGCGGGGGAAATGAGCAGTTCTTC.

This rearrangement joins TRBV15 to TRBJ2-3, with 10 bases that match TRBD2. Germline CDR1 LNHNV, CDR2 YYDKDF (reference sequence). The V and J ends lost 6 bases and 5 bases, in that order; junction bases with no gene match: 2. This CDR3 is built from 13 residues. As DNA, the CDR3 is TGTGCCACCAGACTAGCGGGGAAAGATACGCAGTATTTT. This encodes CATRLAGKDTQYF. Full variable domain (missing parts from reference TRBV15 and TRBJ2-3): DAMVIQNPRYQVTQFGKPVTLSCSQTLNHNVMYWYQQKSSQAPKLLFHYYDKDFNNEADTPDNFQSRRPNTSFCFLDIRSPGLGDTAMYLCATRLAGKDTQYFGPGTRLTVL.

This rearrangement joins TRBV5-1 to TRBJ2-5; D possibly corresponds to TRBD2 (6 bases). CDR1 and CDR2 (germline): SGHRS, YFSETQ. Trimming cost V 1 base and J 5 bases, with 18 bases left between them. This CDR3 contains 16 residues. CDR3 bases: TGCGCCAGCAGCTTGACCCCAGCTATTGGAGGGGAGACCCAGTACTTC. Protein: CASSLTPAIGGETQYF.

The V call is TRBV6-5, the J call TRBJ1-4; 8 bases are shared with TRBD1. V was pared by 0 bases and J by 8 bases, with 8 bases of the junction left unmatched. The germline gives CDR1 MNHEY, CDR2 SVGAGI. CDR3 length: 16 amino acids. CDR3 loop: CASSYSGTGPGEKLFF. CDR3 DNA sequence: TGTGCCAGCAGTTACTCGGGGACAGGCCCAGGGGAAAAACTGTTTTTT.

This clone has a handful of counts. The rearrangement links TRBV7-9 to TRBJ1-5; D gene ambiguous. V lost 5 bases to trimming and J lost 3 bases, with 11 bases between them. The CDR3 covers 14 residues. In germline, CDR1 is SEHNR, CDR2 FQNEAQ (reference sequence). The CDR3 nucleotides read TGTGCCAGCAGCCTGTTTGGCCCCAATCAGCCCCAGCATTTT. Translation gives CASSLFGPNQPQHF. Filled out from reference TRBV7-9 and TRBJ1-5, the complete variable domain reads DTGVSQNPRHKITKRGQNVTFRCDPISEHNRLYWYRQTLGQGPEFLTYFQNEAQLEKSRLLSDRFSAERPKGSFSTLEIQRTEQGDSAMYLCASSLFGPNQPQHFGDGTRLSIL.

The chain employs TRBV30 and TRBJ2-7; D gene uncertain. The CDR3 covers 12 residues. The V end lost 0 bases, the J end lost 6 bases, and 9 bases lay between the germline ends. Per the germline V gene, CDR1 is GTSNPN and CDR2 is SVGIG (reference sequence). This CDR3 reads CAWSVSFAEQYF. The CDR3 coding sequence is TGTGCCTGGAGTGTTTCTTTTGCCGAGCAGTACTTC.

This clone was counted a few times. This rearrangement joins TRBV2 to TRBJ1-2; D remains unclear. Trimming took 6 bases from V and 2 from J, leaving 7 bases between them. The CDR3 runs to 12 residues. Germline values: CDR1 SNHLY, CDR2 FYNNEI. The CDR3 nucleotides are TGTGCCAGCAGGGCGGCCAACTATGGCTACACCTTC. Translation gives CASRAANYGYTF. Full variable domain (outside the CDR3, taken from reference TRBV2 and TRBJ1-2): EPEVTQTPSHQVTQMGQEVILRCVPISNHLYFYWYRQILGQKVEFLVSFYNNEISEKSEIFDDQFSVERPDGSNFTLKIRSTKLEDSAMYFCASRAANYGYTFGSGTRLTVV.

This clone was observed a handful of times. At the DNA level, this CDR3 is encoded by other sequences in the same sample as well. V gene TRBV30 combines with J gene TRBJ1-5; a weak D match, TRBD1 (5 bases). The V gene lost 0 bases and the J gene lost 7 bases, with 10 bases spanning the gap. CDR3 length: 13 residues. Germline CDR1 and CDR2: GTSNPN and SVGIG (reference sequence). This chain's CDR3 is CAWSVGGDQPQHF. Here the CDR3 DNA reads TGTGCCTGGAGTGTAGGTGGGGACCAGCCCCAGCATTTT.

This clone has only a few counts. This chain links TRBV7-9 with TRBJ1-1, with a possible D match to TRBD1 (5 bases). V was shortened by 4 bases and J by 0 bases, with 18 bases between the two germline ends. The germline V gene has CDR1 SEHNR and CDR2 FQNEAQ (reference sequence). This CDR3 contains 17 residues. CDR3 in DNA: TGTGCCAGCAGCTCACCCCCATCGGGGACGATGAACACTGAAGCTTTCTTT. As protein: CASSSPPSGTMNTEAFF.

This clone was observed a few times. The chain links TRBV11-2 to TRBJ2-7; D might be TRBD2 (6 bases). Looked up from germline, CDR1 is SGHAT and CDR2 is FQNNGV. The V gene lost 2 bases and the J gene lost 3 bases, with 14 bases spanning the gap. This CDR3 comprises 15 residues. DNA for the CDR3: TGTGCCAGCAGCTTAACGTCGGGGACTTACTACGAGCAGTACTTC. This codes for CASSLTSGTYYEQYF.

The chain carries TRBV6-1 and TRBJ2-6; D is perhaps TRBD1 (5 bases). This CDR3 has 14 residues. From germline, CDR1 is MNHNS and CDR2 SASEGT. V was trimmed by 7 bases and J by 5 bases, leaving 12 bases between them. This CDR3 is CASTSGIRANVLTF. DNA for the CDR3: TGTGCCAGCACGTCAGGGATAAGGGCCAACGTCCTGACTTTC.

This clone appeared a few times. The V and J genes are TRBV7-2 and TRBJ2-3, with D perhaps matching TRBD1 (6 bases). CDR3 length equals 13 residues. Trimming shortened V by 6 bases and J by 2 bases, and 9 bases separated the two germline ends. Germline V gene lookup returns CDR1 SGHTA and CDR2 FQGNSA. CDR3 nucleotide sequence: TGTGCCAGCAGTCGGACAGCCACAGATACGCAGTATTTT. Translation: CASSRTATDTQYF.

The chain carries TRBV28 and TRBJ1-1, with 8 bases lining up with TRBD1. Trimming removed 2 bases from V and 1 base from J; junction bases left unmatched: 6. Germline CDR1 MDHEN, CDR2 SYDVKM. The CDR3 consists of 16 residues. CDR3 in DNA: TGTGCCAGCAGTTTAGGGACAGGAACACCGAACACTGAAGCTTTCTTT. This encodes CASSLGTGTPNTEAFF.

The chain couples TRBV7-9 to TRBJ2-7; 9 bases are shared with TRBD1. CDR3 size: 14 residues. The junction had 12 bases not matched to a gene; V was cut back by 9 bases and J by 6 bases. CDR1 and CDR2 from the germline V gene are SEHNR and FQNEAQ (reference sequence). CDR3 loop: CASHTGTGKGEQYF. The CDR3, as DNA: TGTGCCAGTCACACCGGGACAGGGAAAGGCGAGCAGTACTTC.

This chain joins TRBV2 and TRBJ1-5; D remains unclear. This CDR3 has 12 amino acids. Germline V lookup: CDR1 SNHLY, CDR2 FYNNEI. V lost 8 bases to trimming and J lost 4 bases, with 9 bases between them. In DNA, the CDR3 is TGTGCCAGCTGTGCCAGAAATCAGCCCCAGCATTTT. It translates to CASCARNQPQHF. Together with reference TRBV2 and TRBJ1-5, the CDR3 gives the full variable domain: EPEVTQTPSHQVTQMGQEVILRCVPISNHLYFYWYRQILGQKVEFLVSFYNNEISEKSEIFDDQFSVERPDGSNFTLKIRSTKLEDSAMYFCASCARNQPQHFGDGTRLSIL.

This rearrangement joins TRBV7-3 to TRBJ2-5, with 7 positions matching TRBD1. The CDR3 is 16 residues long. Germline V CDR1 and CDR2: SGHTA, FQGTGA. The V and J ends lost 2 bases and 2 bases, in that order; junction bases with no gene match: 8. CDR3 sequence: CASSLSGTAIQETQYF. Here the CDR3 DNA reads TGTGCCAGCAGCTTATCCGGGACAGCAATTCAAGAGACCCAGTACTTC.

The chain has TRBV7-8 and TRBJ2-5, with D perhaps matching TRBD1 or TRBD2 (5 bases each). V lost 3 bases, J lost 1 base, and 15 bases lay in between. Germline-derived CDR1 and CDR2 are SGHVS and FQNEAQ. CDR3 size: 16 residues. As DNA, the CDR3 is TGTGCCAGCAGCTTCCGGGACCGAAGGCTCCAAGAGACCCAGTACTTC. As protein: CASSFRDRRLQETQYF.

J is TRBJ2-7 and V is TRBV6-6, with TRBD2 as a possible D gene (5 bases). In germline, CDR1 is MNHNY, CDR2 SVGAGI (reference sequence). V was shortened by 4 bases and J by 5 bases, with 12 bases between the two germline ends. This CDR3 region has 13 residues. The CDR3 DNA reads TGTGCCAGCAGTTTGCCTAGCACCGACGAGCAGTACTTC. Amino acid sequence: CASSLPSTDEQYF.

This clone was seen more than once but under ten times. This rearrangement joins TRBV30 to TRBJ1-5, with D unclear. Germline CDR1 and CDR2: GTSNPN and SVGIG (reference sequence). The CDR3 loop spans 15 amino acids. V gave up 2 bases and J gave up 3 bases, with 14 bases separating them. CDR3 residues: CAWSTLSSTNQPQHF. CDR3 coding DNA: TGTGCCTGGAGTACACTCTCATCAACCAATCAGCCCCAGCATTTT.